These 21 T cell receptor beta chains were all obtained from the same sample, sequenced in a study of shared clonotypes between healthy human individuals. CD45RO negativity and positive selection for CCR7 defined naive CD8 cells, a population that excluded terminally differentiated effector memory CD45RA+ cells. TCRdb's copy holds only in-frame clones and misses some; the assay was immunoSEQ multiplex PCR. Among about 2 million clones listed, about 95% were seen once. The sample consisted of naive CD8+ T cells sorted from blood. The source is a man younger than 30 in good health.

The genes are TRBV27 and TRBJ2-1; D uncertain. Germline CDR1 is MNHEY and CDR2 is SMNVEV (reference sequence). Trimming pared 4 bases from V and 0 bases from J, leaving 10 bases between. CDR3 length equals 15 residues. Here the CDR3 DNA reads TGTGCCAGCAGTTCGTCACCGGACTCCTACAATGAGCAGTTCTTC. Protein: CASSSSPDSYNEQFF.

The chain joins TRBV7-3 to TRBJ2-7, with D tentatively TRBD2 (7 bases). V was cut by 1 base and J by 6 bases, with 13 bases left in between. This CDR3 spans 14 amino acids. Germline CDR1 is SGHTA and CDR2 is FQGTGA. The chain's CDR3 is CASSLSRGAGEQYF. The CDR3 DNA reads TGTGCCAGCAGCTTAAGTCGGGGGGCAGGCGAGCAGTACTTC.

The chain joins TRBV4-3 to TRBJ2-7; D is ambiguous. Germline V gene sequence: CDR1 LGHNA, CDR2 YSLEER. CDR3 size: 13 residues. The V end lost 4 bases, the J end lost 6 bases, and 13 bases lay between the germline ends. The chain's CDR3 is CASSRILPGEQYF. The CDR3 DNA sequence: TGCGCCAGCAGCCGTATACTACCGGGCGAGCAGTACTTC.

J is TRBJ2-2 and V is TRBV4-3; TRBD1 might be the D (5 bases). This CDR3 has 14 amino acids. Germline V gives CDR1 LGHNA, CDR2 YSLEER. The V end was cut by 1 base, the J end by 6 bases, with 9 bases between. The CDR3 DNA sequence: TGCGCCAGCAGCCAAGGGGCAGGGTCCGGGGAGCTGTTTTTT. Protein sequence: CASSQGAGSGELFF.

This clone was seen a handful of times. The limits of the CDR3 on the DNA are not certain, so only TCRdb's listed CDR3 is given. The chain is built from TRBV6-5 and TRBJ1-5. The CDR3 is 14 amino acids in total, end residues counted. Germline CDR1 reads MNHEY; CDR2 reads SVGAGI. The CDR3 loop reads CASSSSGVVQPQHF.

V gene TRBV5-4 combines with J gene TRBJ2-7, with D perhaps assigned TRBD1 or TRBD2 (6 bases each). V shed 7 bases and J shed 4 bases, with 21 bases lying between them. Looked up from germline, CDR1 is SGHNT and CDR2 is YYREEE (reference sequence). This CDR3 is built from 15 residues. Here the CDR3 DNA reads TGTGCCAGCCACGAAATGGGGGGCTCCATTTACGAGCAGTACTTC. Translation: CASHEMGGSIYEQYF.

The V and J genes are TRBV5-4 and TRBJ1-1; no clear D. The CDR3 consists of 14 residues. Looked up from germline, CDR1 is SGHNT and CDR2 is YYREEE (reference sequence). The V end was cut by 1 base, the J end by 4 bases, with 11 bases between. This chain's CDR3 is CASSLYPGSTEAFF. The CDR3 DNA follows: TGTGCCAGCAGCTTGTATCCGGGGAGCACTGAAGCTTTCTTT. Drawing the rest from reference TRBV5-4 and TRBJ1-1, the complete variable domain is ETGVTQSPTHLIKTRGQQVTLRCSSQSGHNTVSWYQQALGQGPQFIFQYYREEENGRGNFPPRFSGLQFPNYSSELNVNALELDDSALYLCASSLYPGSTEAFFGQGTRLTVV.

The chain carries TRBV4-1 and TRBJ2-7; 7 bases are shared with TRBD1. Germline loops: CDR1 MGHRA, CDR2 YSYEKL. V was clipped by 3 bases and J by 7 bases; unmatched bases: 12. This CDR3 comprises 15 residues. The CDR3 DNA reads TGCGCCAGCAGCCATCTAACAGGGGCGCCGTTGGAGCAGTACTTC. Its translation: CASSHLTGAPLEQYF.

This chain uses TRBV9 with TRBJ2-7, with D perhaps TRBD2 (7 bases). The CDR3 contains 15 residues. Per the germline V gene, CDR1 is SGDLS and CDR2 is YYNGEE. V dropped 0 bases and J dropped 5 bases, with 15 bases sitting between them. The CDR3 DNA reads TGTGCCAGCAGCGTAGCCGGGGGGCCCAGCCACGAGCAGTACTTC. It yields the protein CASSVAGGPSHEQYF.

A word on this clone: The sample has other DNA sequences that encode this CDR3 too. The chain links TRBV4-3 to TRBJ2-7; D is possibly TRBD1 or TRBD2 (5 bases each). Germline V gene data show CDR1 as LGHNA and CDR2 as YSLEER. Between the trimmed V and J ends, which lost 1 base and 4 bases, there was a span of 14 bases. The CDR3 runs 15 residues. This CDR3 is CASSQVLGESYEQYF. The CDR3 region has the DNA TGCGCCAGCAGCCAAGTTTTGGGGGAATCTTACGAGCAGTACTTC.

This chain links TRBV27 with TRBJ2-7; 8 nucleotides line up with TRBD1. V dropped 0 bases and J dropped 3; count of bases not matched to a gene: 7. This CDR3 has 16 amino acids. Germline-derived CDR1 and CDR2 are MNHEY and SMNVEV (reference sequence). CDR3 sequence reads: CASSLSGQGPIYEQYF. The DNA of the CDR3 is TGTGCCAGCAGTTTATCCGGACAGGGCCCCATCTACGAGCAGTACTTC.

CDR3 in DNA: TGTGCCAGTAGTAAGCTACAGGTAGTCACTGAAGCTTTCTTT. As protein: CASSKLQVVTEAFF. V is TRBV19 and J is TRBJ1-1; D perhaps matches TRBD1 (5 bases). This CDR3 contains 14 residues. Between the trimmed V and J ends, which lost 4 bases and 4 bases, there was a span of 13 bases. The V gene's germline CDR1 is LNHDA and CDR2 SQIVND (reference sequence).

This chain joins TRBV29-1 and TRBJ1-1, with D maybe TRBD1 (5 bases). V was trimmed by 7 bases and J by 3 bases, leaving 15 bases between them. Per germline, CDR1 SQVTM and CDR2 ANQGSEA. The CDR3 is made up of 13 amino acids. The CDR3 DNA reads TGCAGCGCCACCCGGGCAGGGCACACTGAAGCTTTCTTT. This encodes CSATRAGHTEAFF.

This chain uses TRBV13 with TRBJ2-7; 11 bases are a match to TRBD2. The V segment lost 7 bases and the J segment 4 bases; nucleotides outside the gene matches: 6. The CDR3 extends over 14 amino acids. Germline V gene data show CDR1 as PRHDT and CDR2 as FYEKMQ (reference sequence). CDR3 DNA sequence: TGTGCCAGCACCGATACTAGCGGGAGTTACGAGCAGTACTTC. Protein: CASTDTSGSYEQYF.

The chain's CDR3 is CASSSSESYNEQFF. DNA of the CDR3: TGTGCCAGCAGCTCTAGCGAGTCCTACAATGAGCAGTTCTTC. This sequence joins TRBV11-2 and TRBJ2-1; weak D call: TRBD2 (6 bases). V gave up 4 bases and J gave up 1 base, with 8 bases separating them. The CDR3 sequence is 14 residues long. In germline, CDR1 is SGHAT, CDR2 FQNNGV.

The chain is built from TRBV19 and TRBJ1-6; no clear D. V was pared by 6 bases and J by 0 bases, with 12 bases between. Germline V lookup: CDR1 LNHDA, CDR2 SQIVND (reference sequence). The CDR3 runs to 16 residues. The CDR3: CASSPGGSSYNSPLHF. Here the CDR3 DNA reads TGTGCCAGTAGCCCGGGAGGGAGCTCCTATAATTCACCCCTCCACTTT. The whole variable domain, remainder taken from reference TRBV19 and TRBJ1-6, is DGGITQSPKYLFRKEGQNVTLSCEQNLNHDAMYWYRQDPGQGLRLIYYSQIVNDFQKGDIAEGYSVSREKKESFPLTVTSAQKNPTAFYLCASSPGGSSYNSPLHFGNGTRLTVT.

Turning to this clone: Other nucleotide sequences in the sample specify the same CDR3. The chain employs TRBV28 and TRBJ2-1, with a possible D match to TRBD2 (6 bases). The V gene lost 3 bases and the J gene lost 3 bases, with 12 bases spanning the gap. The CDR3 is 15 amino acids. The germline V gene has CDR1 MDHEN and CDR2 SYDVKM. The CDR3 here is CASSFPLAGYNEQFF. In DNA, the CDR3 is TGTGCCAGCAGTTTTCCACTAGCTGGCTACAATGAGCAGTTCTTC.

About this clone itself: The same CDR3 is also encoded by other DNA sequences in this sample. The gene calls are TRBV30 and TRBJ2-3; 7 bases are shared with TRBD1. The germline V gene encodes CDR1 GTSNPN and CDR2 SVGIG (reference sequence). V lost 2 bases to trimming and J lost 1 base; unmatched junction nucleotides: 3. The CDR3 consists of 14 residues. DNA for the CDR3: TGTGCCTGGAGTCCCGGACAGGGCACAGATACGCAGTATTTT. Translating gives CAWSPGQGTDTQYF.

The chain links TRBV28 to TRBJ1-3, with TRBD1 identical over 9 bases. The CDR3 length is 15 residues. Looked up from germline, CDR1 is MDHEN and CDR2 is SYDVKM. J was trimmed by 4 bases and V by 2 bases; bases with no gene match: 3. The chain's CDR3 is CASSLRTGVGNTIYF. CDR3 sequence (DNA): TGTGCCAGCAGTTTACGGACAGGGGTGGGAAACACCATATATTTT.

This rearrangement joins TRBV5-6 to TRBJ2-7; possible D gene TRBD1, 7 bases. V gave up 3 bases and J gave up 4 bases, with 14 bases separating them. The CDR3 totals 14 residues. Germline V gives CDR1 SGHDT, CDR2 YYEEEE. The CDR3 region has the DNA TGTGCCAGCAGCTCCGCAGGGGGGTATTACGAGCAGTACTTC. Protein sequence: CASSSAGGYYEQYF.

Concerning this clone: The sample holds other DNA sequences that translate to the same CDR3. The J gene is TRBJ2-7, the V gene TRBV29-1; a possible D gene is TRBD1 (6 bases). Germline V gene lookup returns CDR1 SQVTM and CDR2 ANQGSEA. This CDR3 contains 11 residues. V lost 4 bases and J lost 6, with 10 bases in between. CDR3 sequence: CSVVKGGEQYF. CDR3 sequence (DNA): TGCAGCGTTGTGAAAGGGGGCGAGCAGTACTTC.